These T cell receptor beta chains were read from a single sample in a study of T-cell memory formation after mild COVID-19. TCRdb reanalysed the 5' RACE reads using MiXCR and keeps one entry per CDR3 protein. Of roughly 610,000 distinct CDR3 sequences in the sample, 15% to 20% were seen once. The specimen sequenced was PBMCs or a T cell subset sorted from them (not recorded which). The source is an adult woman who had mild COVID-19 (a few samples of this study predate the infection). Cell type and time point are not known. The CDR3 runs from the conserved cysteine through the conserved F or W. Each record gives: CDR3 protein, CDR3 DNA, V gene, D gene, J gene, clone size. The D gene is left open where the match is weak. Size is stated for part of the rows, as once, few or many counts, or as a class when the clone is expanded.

CDR3 protein: CASSLVSGFEQYF
CDR3 DNA: TGTGCCAGCAGCTTAGTTTCTGGGTTCGAGCAGTACTTC
V gene: TRBV7-9
D gene: -
J gene: TRBJ2-7
clone size: -

CDR3 protein: CASSLEGGPHNEQFF
CDR3 DNA: TGTGCCAGCAGCTTAGAGGGAGGCCCTCACAATGAGCAGTTCTTC
V gene: TRBV7-2
D gene: -
J gene: TRBJ2-1
clone size: -

CDR3 protein: CSARDGYPPLHF
CDR3 DNA: TGCAGTGCTCGGGATGGATATCCACCCCTCCACTTT
V gene: TRBV20-1
D gene: -
J gene: TRBJ1-6
clone size: -

CDR3 protein: CASSLAGQRDNEQFF
CDR3 DNA: TGTGCCAGCAGCTTAGCGGGACAGAGAGACAATGAGCAGTTCTTC
V gene: TRBV11-1
D gene: TRBD1
J gene: TRBJ2-1
clone size: -

CDR3 protein: CASSEGAGWETQYF
CDR3 DNA: TGTGCCAGCAGTGAAGGGGCAGGGTGGGAGACCCAGTACTTC
V gene: TRBV25-1
D gene: -
J gene: TRBJ2-5
clone size: -

CDR3 protein: CASSEQGVDTEAFF
CDR3 DNA: TGTGCCAGCAGCGAACAGGGGGTGGACACTGAAGCTTTCTTT
V gene: TRBV7-9
D gene: TRBD1
J gene: TRBJ1-1
clone size: -

CDR3 protein: CASSTGTAGGNEQFF
CDR3 DNA: TGCGCCAGCAGCACCGGGACCGCGGGGGGCAATGAGCAGTTCTTC
V gene: TRBV5-1
D gene: TRBD2
J gene: TRBJ2-1
clone size: few

CDR3 protein: CASAPLRQTSYEQYF
CDR3 DNA: TGTGCCAGCGCTCCCTTGAGACAGACTTCCTACGAGCAGTACTTC
V gene: TRBV6-2/TRBV6-3
D gene: -
J gene: TRBJ2-7
clone size: -

CDR3 protein: CASTDRGQLSGYTF
CDR3 DNA: TGTGCCAGTACCGACAGGGGGCAGCTAAGTGGCTACACCTTC
V gene: TRBV19
D gene: TRBD1
J gene: TRBJ1-2
clone size: few

CDR3 protein: CATSDQRGDPSNYGYTF
CDR3 DNA: TGTGCCACCAGTGATCAAAGAGGGGACCCATCTAACTATGGCTACACCTTC
V gene: TRBV24-1
D gene: -
J gene: TRBJ1-2
clone size: few

CDR3 protein: CASSTGTSKQFF
CDR3 DNA: TGTGCCAGCAGCACCGGGACTAGCAAGCAGTTCTTC
V gene: TRBV6-2/TRBV6-3
D gene: TRBD2
J gene: TRBJ2-1
clone size: -

CDR3 protein: CASSLNRGKRTDTQYF
CDR3 DNA: TGCGCCAGCAGCCTGAACAGGGGGAAGCGCACAGATACGCAGTATTTT
V gene: TRBV5-1
D gene: TRBD1
J gene: TRBJ2-3
clone size: -

CDR3 protein: CASSQETDHNTGELFF
CDR3 DNA: TGTGCCAGCAGCCAAGAGACCGACCATAACACCGGGGAGCTGTTTTTT
V gene: TRBV4-2
D gene: -
J gene: TRBJ2-2
clone size: few

CDR3 protein: CASSQEGRGNTEAFF
CDR3 DNA: TGTGCCAGCAGTCAAGAAGGTCGAGGGAACACTGAAGCTTTCTTT
V gene: TRBV12-3/TRBV12-4
D gene: -
J gene: TRBJ1-1
clone size: -

CDR3 protein: CASAAGNYGYTF
CDR3 DNA: TGTGCCAGCGCTGCCGGTAACTATGGCTACACCTTC
V gene: TRBV6-6
D gene: -
J gene: TRBJ1-2
clone size: few

CDR3 protein: CASSPEGGAQPQHF
CDR3 DNA: TGTGCCAGCAGCCCAGAAGGAGGGGCTCAGCCCCAGCATTTT
V gene: TRBV4-2
D gene: -
J gene: TRBJ1-5
clone size: few

CDR3 protein: CASSLAQGPLGNEQFF
CDR3 DNA: TGTGCCAGCAGCTTGGCACAGGGCCCTCTAGGCAATGAGCAGTTCTTC
V gene: TRBV5-5
D gene: -
J gene: TRBJ2-1
clone size: few

CDR3 protein: CASSQDPLAGTEQFF
CDR3 DNA: TGCGCCAGCAGCCAAGATCCCCTAGCGGGAACTGAGCAGTTCTTC
V gene: TRBV4-3
D gene: TRBD2
J gene: TRBJ2-1
clone size: few

CDR3 protein: CASSERRGGPETQYF
CDR3 DNA: TGTGCCAGCAGTGAACGGAGGGGGGGTCCAGAGACCCAGTACTTC
V gene: TRBV2
D gene: -
J gene: TRBJ2-5
clone size: few

CDR3 protein: CASSQGWREIEQFF
CDR3 DNA: TGCGCCAGCAGCCAAGGTTGGCGGGAGATTGAGCAGTTCTTC
V gene: TRBV4-3
D gene: TRBD2
J gene: TRBJ2-1
clone size: many

CDR3 protein: CATSRDVRLGNIQYF
CDR3 DNA: TGTGCCACCAGCAGAGACGTAAGGTTGGGAAACATTCAGTACTTC
V gene: TRBV15
D gene: -
J gene: TRBJ2-4
clone size: few

CDR3 protein: CSGSTNYGYTF
CDR3 DNA: TGCAGTGGCTCGACCAACTATGGCTACACCTTC
V gene: TRBV20-1
D gene: -
J gene: TRBJ1-2
clone size: few

CDR3 protein: CASRWGDGFSDTQYF
CDR3 DNA: TGTGCCAGCAGATGGGGGGACGGTTTCTCGGATACGCAGTATTTT
V gene: TRBV12-3/TRBV12-4
D gene: -
J gene: TRBJ2-3
clone size: once

CDR3 protein: CATSESGLSHNEQFF
CDR3 DNA: TGTGCCACCAGTGAATCTGGACTCTCCCACAATGAGCAGTTCTTC
V gene: TRBV24-1
D gene: -
J gene: TRBJ2-1
clone size: once

CDR3 protein: CASSSPILAGVQETQYF
CDR3 DNA: TGTGCCAGCAGCTCTCCTATACTAGCGGGGGTTCAAGAGACCCAGTACTTC
V gene: TRBV12-3/TRBV12-4
D gene: TRBD2
J gene: TRBJ2-5
clone size: -

CDR3 protein: CASSLQGVGEPQHF
CDR3 DNA: TGCGCCAGCAGCCTACAGGGGGTTGGAGAGCCCCAGCATTTT
V gene: TRBV4-1
D gene: TRBD1
J gene: TRBJ1-5
clone size: -

CDR3 protein: CASSLVRTGPYEQYF
CDR3 DNA: TGTGCCAGCAGTTTAGTGCGGACAGGTCCCTACGAGCAGTACTTC
V gene: TRBV12-3/TRBV12-4
D gene: TRBD1
J gene: TRBJ2-7
clone size: few

CDR3 protein: CASNRANWDKETQYF
CDR3 DNA: TGTGCCAGCAATCGGGCCAACTGGGACAAAGAGACCCAGTACTTC
V gene: TRBV2
D gene: -
J gene: TRBJ2-5
clone size: -

CDR3 protein: CASSLAGGDISGNTIYF
CDR3 DNA: TGCGCCAGCAGCTTGGCCGGGGGGGACATCTCTGGAAACACCATATATTTT
V gene: TRBV5-1
D gene: -
J gene: TRBJ1-3
clone size: -

CDR3 protein: CASSSSRGEQFF
CDR3 DNA: TGCGCCAGCAGCTCTAGCAGGGGCGAGCAGTTCTTC
V gene: TRBV4-1
D gene: -
J gene: TRBJ2-1
clone size: -

CDR3 protein: CASSLGQGKDTQYF
CDR3 DNA: TGTGCCAGCAGTTTGGGACAGGGTAAAGATACGCAGTATTTT
V gene: TRBV12-3/TRBV12-4
D gene: TRBD1
J gene: TRBJ2-3
clone size: -

CDR3 protein: CASSPPGGFGQPQHF
CDR3 DNA: TGTGCCAGCAGCCCCCCTGGAGGTTTTGGTCAGCCCCAGCATTTT
V gene: TRBV12-3/TRBV12-4
D gene: -
J gene: TRBJ1-5
clone size: -

CDR3 protein: CSVAIETQYF
CDR3 DNA: TGCAGCGTTGCAATTGAGACCCAGTACTTC
V gene: TRBV29-1
D gene: -
J gene: TRBJ2-5
clone size: -

CDR3 protein: CATSDSDSPRGDEQFF
CDR3 DNA: TGTGCCACCAGTGATTCGGACTCCCCCCGGGGCGATGAGCAGTTCTTC
V gene: TRBV24-1
D gene: -
J gene: TRBJ2-1
clone size: -

CDR3 protein: CASRLVGEAYGYTF
CDR3 DNA: TGTGCCAGTAGGTTAGTAGGTGAAGCCTATGGCTACACCTTC
V gene: TRBV19
D gene: -
J gene: TRBJ1-2
clone size: -